The 3 T cell receptor beta chains below come from one sample, sequenced in a study of T cells in Graves' hyperthyroidism and ophthalmopathy. Regions amplified from RNA transcripts were the TCR beta CDR3 regions. HTBI primers were the set used in a first-round RT-PCR of the TCR CDR3. TCRdb re-derived calls from the multiplex PCR reads in MiXCR, one entry per CDR3 protein. In the table there are a few hundred thousand distinct CDR3 sequences, about 14% of which are singletons. Sequencing input: blood. Source of these receptors: a woman in her thirties with Graves' ophthalmopathy.

This clonotype was picked up many times. The rearrangement uses TRBV7-8 and TRBJ2-5, with D unresolved. This CDR3 is built from 12 residues. The germline V and J ends were trimmed by 0 bases and 5 bases, with 4 bases remaining between them. Germline CDR1 reads SGHVS; CDR2 reads FQNEAQ. The CDR3: CASSLAVETQYF. CDR3 in DNA: TGTGCCAGCAGCTTAGCGGTGGAGACCCAGTACTTC. Full variable domain (outside the CDR3, taken from reference TRBV7-8 and TRBJ2-5): GAGVSQSPRYKVAKRGQDVALRCDPISGHVSLFWYQQALGQGPEFLTYFQNEAQLDKSGLPSDRFFAERPEGSVSTLKIQRTQQEDSAVYLCASSLAVETQYFGPGTRLLVL.

This clonotype was observed a few times. The gene calls are TRBV27 and TRBJ2-7; D is possibly TRBD1 (6 bases). CDR1 MNHEY and CDR2 SMNVEV come from the germline V gene (reference sequence). This CDR3 contains 14 residues. V lost 6 bases, J lost 3 bases, and 15 bases lay in between. The CDR3 reads CASSRNRVNYEQYF. The CDR3 bases are TGTGCCAGCAGCAGGAACAGGGTCAACTACGAGCAGTACTTC.

The table lists this clonotype with a few counts. V usage is TRBV24-1 and J usage is TRBJ2-3; D remains ambiguous. The CDR3 loop spans 11 amino acids. Germline V gives CDR1 KGHDR, CDR2 SFDVKD. Trimming cost V 5 bases and J 3 bases, with 2 bases left between them. CDR3 sequence: CATSVTDTQYF. The CDR3 DNA follows: TGTGCCACCAGTGTAACAGATACGCAGTATTTT.